This passage covers 30 T cell receptor beta chains from one sample sequenced in a study of T cells in Graves' hyperthyroidism and ophthalmopathy (dated by TCRdb to between 2017 and 2020). Preparation of the library involved multiplex PCR. The sequencer listed for this sample is Illumina HiSeq 2000. TCR beta CDR3 regions were amplified from RNA transcripts. For the first round of RT-PCR on the TCR CDR3, the HTBI primer set was used together with the Qiagen OneStep RT-PCR kit. TCRdb handled the public reads itself, with Q25 trimming in fastp and clone calling in MiXCR, and kept productive beta chains. Records with the same CDR3 protein are collapsed into one entry carrying the most frequent genes and DNA. This sample has hundreds of thousands of distinct CDR3 sequences in its table, and approximately 25% of those were observed once. The ten most abundant clones make up about 10% of the sample. Material for sequencing was blood. Receptor source: a woman aged 25 to 45 with Graves' ophthalmopathy.

The table lists this clonotype with many counts. This sequence joins TRBV11-2 and TRBJ2-5; tentative D call: TRBD1 (6 bases). Looked up from germline, CDR1 is SGHAT and CDR2 is FQNNGV. Trimming left V 4 bases short and J 2 bases short, with 8 bases between. The CDR3 has 13 residues. The CDR3 region is CASSWDTQETQYF. CDR3 sequence (DNA): TGTGCCAGCAGCTGGGACACACAAGAGACCCAGTACTTC.

This clonotype was picked up a small number of times. With a much larger clone just one base away, this may be a read error. The chain is built from TRBV7-9 and TRBJ2-5, with a tentative D call TRBD2 (5 bases). Per germline, CDR1 SEHNR and CDR2 FQNEAQ (reference sequence). The CDR3 spans 15 residues. Here the CDR3 reads CASSLAHGGLEAQYF. The CDR3 nucleotides are TGTGCCAGCAGCTTAGCGCATGGAGGATTAGAGGCCCAGTACTTC.

This clonotype came up many times. V usage is TRBV6-2 or TRBV6-3 and J usage is TRBJ1-5; D is uncertain. Germline V gene lookup returns CDR1 MNHEY and CDR2 SVGEGT. The CDR3 covers 16 residues. With 4 bases removed from V and 2 bases from J, the gap between germline ends came to 15 bases. CDR3 amino acids: CASSSRESAGNQPQHF. The CDR3 region has the DNA TGTGCCAGCAGTTCCCGGGAATCAGCGGGCAATCAGCCCCAGCATTTT.

At least ten counts were recorded for this clonotype. The chain recombines TRBV12-3 or TRBV12-4 with TRBJ1-3; TRBD1 might be the D (6 bases). The CDR3 sequence is 16 residues long. Trimming left V 3 bases short and J 0 bases short, with 12 bases between. This CDR3 reads CASSFRGGSSGNTIYF. The CDR3 bases are TGTGCCAGCAGTTTCAGGGGTGGGAGCTCTGGAAACACCATATATTTT.

This rearrangement joins TRBV2 to TRBJ1-2; D is unresolved. This CDR3 comprises 16 residues. Germline loops: CDR1 SNHLY, CDR2 FYNNEI. Trimming cost V 2 bases and J 0 bases, with 13 bases left between them. The CDR3 protein is CASSERQDQTNYGYTF. CDR3 in DNA: TGTGCCAGCAGTGAAAGGCAGGACCAGACTAACTATGGCTACACCTTC.

This clonotype has just a few counts. The V gene is TRBV7-2, the J gene TRBJ2-5, with 10 positions matching TRBD2. V lost 1 base, J lost 4 bases, and 3 bases stayed unmatched. The CDR3 has 15 amino acids. Germline CDR1 is SGHTA and CDR2 is FQGNSA. The CDR3 DNA reads as TGTGCCAGCAGCTTAGGGGCTAGCGGGAGAGAGACCCAGTACTTC. Translation: CASSLGASGRETQYF.

The genes are TRBV5-1 and TRBJ1-5, with unresolved D. The V gene lost 4 bases and the J gene lost 3 bases, with 8 bases spanning the gap. Germline CDR1 SGHRS, CDR2 YFSETQ. The CDR3 has 13 residues. The CDR3: CASSTEVNQPQHF. The CDR3 DNA sequence: TGCGCCAGCAGCACTGAGGTCAATCAGCCCCAGCATTTT.

J is TRBJ1-3 and V is TRBV5-1; no reliable D call. This CDR3 comprises 13 residues. V dropped 5 bases and J dropped 4 bases, with 10 bases sitting between them. CDR1 and CDR2 (germline): SGHRS, YFSETQ. For the CDR3, the DNA is TGCGCCAGCAGAGCGGGTTACGGAAACACCATATATTTT. Its translation is CASRAGYGNTIYF.

The chain carries TRBV4-1 and TRBJ1-1; 9 positions match TRBD1. From germline, CDR1 is MGHRA and CDR2 YSYEKL. The V segment lost 1 base and the J segment 3 bases; nucleotides outside the gene matches: 3. The CDR3 consists of 15 residues. The CDR3 bases are TGCGCCAGCAGCCAAGCCAGGACAGGGGACACTGAAGCTTTCTTT. Its protein product is CASSQARTGDTEAFF.

The rearrangement joins TRBV28 to TRBJ2-4; a possible D gene is TRBD1 (6 bases). CDR3 size: 12 residues. Germline CDR1 MDHEN, CDR2 SYDVKM. Trimming shortened V by 4 bases and J by 8 bases, and 9 bases separated the two germline ends. The CDR3 sequence: CASSYQGYIQYF. CDR3 nucleotides: TGTGCCAGCAGTTACCAGGGGTACATTCAGTACTTC. Full variable domain (missing parts from reference TRBV28 and TRBJ2-4): DVKVTQSSRYLVKRTGEKVFLECVQDMDHENMFWYRQDPGLGLRLIYFSYDVKMKEKGDIPEGYSVSREKKERFSLILESASTNQTSMYLCASSYQGYIQYFGAGTRLSVL.

V usage is TRBV20-1 and J usage is TRBJ2-3, with D uncertain. Germline CDR1 is DFQATT and CDR2 is SNEGSKA (reference sequence). The CDR3 consists of 12 residues. V was trimmed by 3 bases and J by 4 bases, leaving 8 bases between them. The CDR3 DNA sequence: TGCAGTGCTAGGAATAGCCCAGATACGCAGTATTTT. Translated: CSARNSPDTQYF.

This clonotype has ten or more counts. The chain couples TRBV7-2 to TRBJ1-1, with 9 positions matching TRBD1. J gave up 1 base and V 2 bases, and 5 bases lay outside the gene matches. The CDR3 is 16 residues long. The germline CDR1 and CDR2 sequences are SGHTA and FQGNSA. CDR3 sequence reads: CASSLRQGVANTEAFF. Written as DNA, the CDR3 is TGTGCCAGCAGCTTAAGACAGGGGGTGGCGAACACTGAAGCTTTCTTT.

This clonotype was picked up many times. V gene TRBV28 combines with J gene TRBJ1-1, with D possibly being TRBD1 (5 bases). The CDR3 extends over 13 amino acids. Germline values: CDR1 MDHEN, CDR2 SYDVKM. V lost 7 bases and J 4 bases, leaving 13 bases between the germline ends. The CDR3 DNA reads TGTGCCAGCACCTCGCCCGGGGGCACTGAAGCTTTCTTT. Translated, it gives CASTSPGGTEAFF.

This clonotype was seen repeatedly, ten times or more. The CDR3 DNA reads as TGTGCCAGCAGCGTAGTGCCAGCGGGGGGCCAAGAGACCCAGTACTTC. Encoded protein: CASSVVPAGGQETQYF. The chain joins TRBV9 to TRBJ2-5, with 9 positions matching TRBD2. With 0 bases clipped from V and 1 base from J, the junction kept 4 bases outside the gene matches. Germline V gives CDR1 SGDLS, CDR2 YYNGEE. This CDR3 comprises 16 residues.

The J gene is TRBJ2-5, the V gene TRBV14; D possibly corresponds to TRBD1 (6 bases). The germline CDR1 and CDR2 sequences are SGHDN and FVKESK. The CDR3 runs 15 residues. Trimming took off 4 bases at V and 9 bases at J, with 21 bases between the two ends. CDR3 amino acids: CASSRKVNRVEAQYF. In nucleotides, the CDR3 is TGTGCCAGCAGCCGGAAGGTTAACAGGGTGGAGGCCCAGTACTTC.

Many counts were recorded for this clonotype. V is TRBV7-3 and J is TRBJ2-6; tentatively, D is TRBD1 (6 bases). The CDR3 is 21 amino acids. Trimming removed 3 bases from V and 0 bases from J, with 24 bases in between. Germline CDR1 reads SGHTA; CDR2 reads FQGTGA. Here the CDR3 reads CASSFRDMIILPASGANVLTF. DNA for the CDR3: TGTGCCAGCAGCTTCCGGGACATGATCATCCTACCGGCCTCTGGGGCCAACGTCCTGACTTTC. The full variable domain, rest sourced from reference TRBV7-3 and TRBJ2-6, is GAGVSQTPSNKVTEKGKYVELRCDPISGHTALYWYRQSLGQGPEFLIYFQGTGAADDSGLPNDRFFAVRPEGSVSTLKIQRTERGDSAVYLCASSFRDMIILPASGANVLTFGAGSRLTVL.

This clonotype came up a few times. This chain connects TRBV18 to TRBJ2-7, with a weak D call TRBD1 (6 bases). The CDR3 runs 15 residues. Germline CDR1 and CDR2: KGHSH and LQKENI. Deletions cut 3 bases from V and 3 bases from J, with 15 bases between. DNA for the CDR3: TGTGCCAGCTCACCCCGAAGTTTACAGGGCTACGAGCAGTACTTC. Translation: CASSPRSLQGYEQYF.

This clonotype occurred a few times. The chain carries TRBV11-3 and TRBJ2-5; D uncertain. Germline V gives CDR1 SGHNT, CDR2 YENEEA. The CDR3 length is 13 residues. V was shortened by 1 base and J by 4 bases, with 7 bases between the two germline ends. CDR3 bases: TGTGCCAGCAGCTTAGTACCTGGAGAGACCCAGTACTTC. Encoded protein: CASSLVPGETQYF.

This clonotype was picked up many times. The V gene is TRBV30, the J gene TRBJ1-1; no definite D call. Germline V gene sequence: CDR1 GTSNPN, CDR2 SVGIG (reference sequence). V lost 0 bases, J lost 11 bases, and 10 bases lay in between. The length of the CDR3 is 11 residues. CDR3: CAWSVRAPAFF. CDR3 in DNA: TGTGCCTGGAGTGTAAGGGCACCCGCTTTCTTT.

Many counts were recorded for this clonotype. The J gene is TRBJ2-2, the V gene TRBV27, with 7 positions matching TRBD2. CDR3 length equals 14 residues. The V gene end was trimmed by 4 bases and the J gene end by 5 bases; junction bases not matched to a gene: 4. From germline, CDR1 is MNHEY and CDR2 SMNVEV (reference sequence). In nucleotides, the CDR3 is TGTGCCAGCAGTTCGGACGGGGGGACCGGGGAGCTGTTTTTT. Protein sequence: CASSSDGGTGELFF.

The chain joins TRBV20-1 to TRBJ2-7; D gene unclear. CDR3 length: 13 amino acids. Per germline, CDR1 DFQATT and CDR2 SNEGSKA (reference sequence). The V and J ends lost 6 bases and 1 base respectively, with 13 bases between them. CDR3 nucleotides: TGCAGTGCACAGCAACAGAGATCCTACGAGCAGTACTTC. This translates into CSAQQQRSYEQYF.

Concerning this clonotype itself: No conserved phenylalanine or tryptophan ends this CDR3, so it is likely a read error. The chain recombines TRBV20-1 with TRBJ1-3; D is perhaps TRBD1 (6 bases). V was trimmed by 2 bases and J by 0 bases, leaving 11 bases between them. Per germline, CDR1 DFQATT and CDR2 SNEGSKA (reference sequence). The CDR3 extends over 15 amino acids. The CDR3 sequence is CSARPGALSGNTIYS. CDR3 nucleotide sequence: TGCAGTGCTAGACCGGGGGCCCTCTCTGGAAACACCATATATTCT.

This clonotype was detected ten times or more. This chain joins TRBV20-1 and TRBJ2-2; D perhaps matches TRBD2 (6 bases). Germline-derived CDR1 and CDR2 are DFQATT and SNEGSKA (reference sequence). This CDR3 is built from 16 residues. The germline V and J ends were trimmed by 0 bases and 8 bases, with 19 bases remaining between them. The CDR3: CSARDWREELSGELFF. The CDR3 DNA reads TGCAGTGCTAGAGATTGGCGGGAAGAGTTGTCGGGGGAGCTGTTTTTT.

This clonotype was found many times. The rearrangement joins TRBV12-3 or TRBV12-4 to TRBJ2-7; 12 positions match TRBD2. The CDR3 has 16 residues. Germline trimming cut 5 bases from V and 7 bases from J; bases unmatched to any gene: 12. The DNA for the CDR3 is TGTGCCAGCAGTCCCGGCGCTAGCGGGGGGGCGGGAGAGCAGTACTTC. Translated: CASSPGASGGAGEQYF.

The sample holds many counts of this clonotype. The chain joins TRBV6-5 to TRBJ1-1, with D uncertain. The CDR3 loop spans 14 amino acids. The V and J ends lost 5 bases and 0 bases respectively, with 10 bases between them. Germline CDR1 and CDR2: MNHEY and SVGAGI. Written as DNA, the CDR3 is TGTGCCAGCAGTCCGGCGATCATGAACACTGAAGCTTTCTTT. This codes for CASSPAIMNTEAFF.

This clonotype was seen at least ten times. This rearrangement joins TRBV13 to TRBJ1-1, with a possible D match to TRBD1 (5 bases). V lost 6 bases and J 1 base, leaving 15 bases between the germline ends. The CDR3 loop spans 15 amino acids. CDR1 and CDR2 (germline): PRHDT, FYEKMQ (reference sequence). CDR3 sequence reads: CASRSGDTGNTEAFF. DNA of the CDR3: TGTGCCAGCAGGAGTGGCGATACAGGGAACACTGAAGCTTTCTTT.

This clonotype was observed at least ten times. CDR3: CASRLGVGNTEAFF. The CDR3 DNA reads as TGTGCCAGCCGCCTGGGAGTCGGGAACACTGAAGCTTTCTTT. The V and J genes are TRBV7-2 and TRBJ1-1; D unresolved. This CDR3 is 14 amino acids long. In germline, CDR1 is SGHTA, CDR2 FQGNSA. V was cut by 8 bases and J by 1 base, with 14 bases left in between.

This chain connects TRBV18 to TRBJ1-1; TRBD1 might be the D (5 bases). Germline V gene data show CDR1 as KGHSH and CDR2 as LQKENI. The CDR3 contains 14 residues. Trimming stripped 3 bases from V and 3 bases from J, with 11 bases between. The CDR3 region has the DNA TGTGCCAGCTCACCGGGGGTTAAGGACACTGAAGCTTTCTTT. This translates into CASSPGVKDTEAFF.

This clonotype was seen ten or more times. A much larger clone lies a single base off, so this may be a read error. The chain uses TRBV6-1 and TRBJ1-5; no reliable D call. Trimming removed 6 bases at V and 2 bases at J, with 14 bases between. Germline CDR1 and CDR2: MNHNS and SASEGT. CDR3 length equals 15 residues. The CDR3 spells CASSPGVSGNQPQHF. For the CDR3, the DNA is TGTGCCAGCAGCCCTGGGGTTAGCGGCAATCAGCCCCAGCATTTT.

On this clonotype itself: This sequence may be a read error, since a much larger clone differs from it by one base. Since no conserved phenylalanine or tryptophan closes the CDR3, a read error is the likely cause. CDR3 residues: CASRRETGNTGELFL. In DNA form, the CDR3 reads TGCGCCAGCAGAAGAGAGACAGGGAACACCGGGGAGCTGTTTTTG. The chain uses TRBV5-1 and TRBJ2-2; D possibly corresponds to TRBD1 (6 bases). CDR1 is SGHRS and CDR2 is YFSETQ in the germline V gene. V lost 5 bases to trimming and J lost 1 base, with 12 bases between them. This CDR3 is built from 15 residues.